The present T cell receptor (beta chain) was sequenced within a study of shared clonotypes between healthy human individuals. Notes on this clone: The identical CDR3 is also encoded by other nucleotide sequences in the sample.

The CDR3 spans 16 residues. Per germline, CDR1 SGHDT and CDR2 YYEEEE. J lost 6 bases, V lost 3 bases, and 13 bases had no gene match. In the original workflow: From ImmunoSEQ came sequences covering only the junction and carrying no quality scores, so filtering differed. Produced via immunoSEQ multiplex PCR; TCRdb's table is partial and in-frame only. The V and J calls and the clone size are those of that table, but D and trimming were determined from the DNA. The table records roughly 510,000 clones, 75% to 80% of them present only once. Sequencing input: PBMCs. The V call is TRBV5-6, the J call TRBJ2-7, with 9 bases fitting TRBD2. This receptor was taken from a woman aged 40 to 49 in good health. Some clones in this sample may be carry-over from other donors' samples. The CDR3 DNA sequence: TGTGCCAGCAGCTCGACCAGACTAGCGGATCCGCCCGAGCAGTACTTC. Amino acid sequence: CASSSTRLADPPEQYF.